This entry concerns a single T cell receptor beta chain. The data were produced by immunoSEQ multiplex PCR, yet TCRdb's version contains in-frame clones alone and is incomplete. The sample has tens of thousands of clones, about 74% seen once. The sample originates from a study of blood T cell repertoires in COVID-19. CDR1 is KGHDR and CDR2 is SFDVKD in the germline V gene. The CDR3 length is 15 residues. V gave up 5 bases and J gave up 8 bases; unmatched junction bases: 13. This chain connects TRBV24-1 to TRBJ1-2; 7 nucleotides agree with TRBD1. This clonotype was sampled from a woman of 80 years or more with acute or convalescent COVID-19. Specimen: peripheral blood. The CDR3: CATSASVDVTGGYTF. CDR3 nucleotide sequence: TGTGCCACCAGTGCCAGCGTGGATGTGACAGGGGGCTACACCTTC.